The entry below describes one T cell receptor beta chain. Cells designated naive CD8 were CD45RO-negative and were positively selected for CCR7, with terminally differentiated effector memory CD45RA+ cells excluded. The assay was immunoSEQ multiplex PCR, and TCRdb's table has in-frame clones only and misses some. The top ten clones hold about 1.7% of a sample with about 2.1 million clones, just over 90% of them seen once. CDR3 length equals 15 residues. V was cut by 4 bases and J by 0 bases, with 12 bases left in between. CDR1 and CDR2 (germline): MGHRA, YSYEKL. The data were taken from a study of shared clonotypes between healthy human individuals.

V gene TRBV4-1 combines with J gene TRBJ1-2; D is unclear. This clonotype originated in a man between 18 and 35 years old in good health. Some clones in this sample may be carry-over from other donors' samples. Material: naive CD8+ T cells from PBMCs. This chain's CDR3 is CASSPSHSSNYGYTF. CDR3 DNA sequence: TGCGCCAGCAGCCCCTCGCACAGTTCTAACTATGGCTACACCTTC.